The clone carrying this T cell receptor (beta chain) occurred a few times. Antigen specificity is unknown. A much larger clone differs from this one at a single base, so this may be a read error. Germline-derived CDR1 and CDR2 are SGHDN and FVKESK. This CDR3 region has 14 residues. Trimming pared 3 bases from V and 2 bases from J, leaving 8 bases between. The use of a sample-barcoded 5' primer and a J-beta primer mix characterized a second PCR of 7 to 11 cycles. TCRdb reanalysed the 5' RACE reads using MiXCR and keeps one entry per CDR3 protein. The data contain some 1.5 million distinct CDR3 sequences, under 55% of them singletons. Each donor supplied roughly 9 milliliters of peripheral blood. This sample is part of a study of blood T cells in healthy people across ages. General study findings and limits: Donor CMV status was unknown, possibly confounding expanded clonotype changes.

This clonotype originated in a woman aged 18 to 35 in good health. The sample was blood. This rearrangement joins TRBV14 to TRBJ2-4; D unresolved. The CDR3 sequence is CASSHRSTKNIQYF. Here the CDR3 DNA reads TGTGCCAGCAGCCACCGCAGTACCAAAAACATTCAGTACTTC. The entire variable domain, with the rest obtained from reference TRBV14 and TRBJ2-4, is as follows: EAGVTQFPSHSVIEKGQTVTLRCDPISGHDNLYWYRRVMGKEIKFLLHFVKESKQDESGMPNNRFLAERTGGTYSTLKVQPAELEDSGVYFCASSHRSTKNIQYFGAGTRLSVL.